This T cell receptor (beta chain) was profiled in a study of cytomegalovirus exposure and HLA in healthy donors. Study in general: About 77 million unique TCRs from HLA-typed donors made up an early data release.

It was with 60 Vbeta and 13 Jbeta primers that the PCR ran. Produced via immunoSEQ multiplex PCR; TCRdb's table is partial and in-frame only. The profile covers 150,000 or so clones, with over 60% appearing a single time and 3.1% taken by the ten largest. Note on this clone: Its antigen remains unidentified.

General observations from the study: For most TCR sequences rarity was the rule, although some public TCRs occurred in many donors. Per a later analysis, HLA-associated TCR beta chains showed more clonal expansion than other, equally common TCR beta chains.

This CDR3 comprises 12 residues. Per the germline V gene, CDR1 is SNHLY and CDR2 is FYNNEI. V was pared by 4 bases and J by 12 bases, with 13 bases between. The receptor was derived from a male donor in good health and CMV-seronegative. The chain is built from TRBV2 and TRBJ1-5; maybe TRBD1 (5 bases). Sequencing was performed on PBMCs. CDR3 DNA sequence: TGTGCCAGCAGTGGGTTGGGTCAGGGCCAGCATTTT. It translates to CASSGLGQGQHF.